These 8 T cell receptor beta chains were sequenced from one sample in a study of cytomegalovirus exposure and HLA in healthy donors. With 60 Vbeta and 13 Jbeta primers, the PCR was carried out. Clones were sequenced by immunoSEQ multiplex PCR, and TCRdb holds only the in-frame ones, with some missing. The table includes under 200,000 clones, 80% to 85% detected once. The sequenced sample consisted of PBMCs. The receptors were gathered from a boy younger than 18 in good health and CMV-seronegative.

V and J are TRBV6-6 and TRBJ1-1; no firm D call. Trimming removed 0 bases at V and 5 bases at J, with 7 bases between. The CDR3 is 13 amino acids. From germline, CDR1 is MNHNY and CDR2 SVGAGI (reference sequence). Here the CDR3 reads CASSYSWQTEAFF. In nucleotides, the CDR3 is TGTGCCAGCAGTTACTCTTGGCAGACTGAAGCTTTCTTT.

The chain has TRBV6-5 and TRBJ1-5; no clear D gene. The CDR3 covers 14 residues. CDR1 is MNHEY, CDR2 SVGAGI, per germline. V was cut by 1 base and J by 7 bases, with 11 bases left in between. The CDR3 DNA reads as TGTGCCAGCAGTTACTTCGGGGTGGGGCAGCCCCAGCATTTT. Translated: CASSYFGVGQPQHF.

The CDR3 DNA is TGTGCCAGCAGCTTAGGGCGGGGCACTGGAAACACCATATATTTT. It codes for CASSLGRGTGNTIYF. This chain uses TRBV7-2 with TRBJ1-3; the D gene is possibly TRBD1 (5 bases). Germline V gene data show CDR1 as SGHTA and CDR2 as FQGNSA. Trimming took 1 base from V and 2 from J, leaving 9 bases between them. The CDR3 sequence is 15 residues long.

Here the CDR3 DNA reads TGTGCCTGGAGTAGGGACAGCGTTAATGAAAAACTGTTTTTT. It encodes CAWSRDSVNEKLFF. J is TRBJ1-4 and V is TRBV30; 7 bases match TRBD1. This CDR3 is 14 amino acids long. Looked up from germline, CDR1 is GTSNPN and CDR2 is SVGIG (reference sequence). The ends lost 2 bases at V and 4 bases at J; junction bases unmatched: 4.

CDR3 sequence: CASSHTGAAPNEKLFF. In DNA, the CDR3 is TGTGCCAGCAGCCATACAGGGGCAGCCCCTAATGAAAAACTGTTTTTT. This chain connects TRBV5-6 to TRBJ1-4; 7 bases agree with TRBD1. Germline CDR1 SGHDT, CDR2 YYEEEE. The ends lost 4 bases at V and 3 bases at J; junction bases unmatched: 9. This CDR3 has 16 amino acids.

The V and J genes are TRBV27 and TRBJ1-5; 8 positions match TRBD1. V was pared by 6 bases and J by 0 bases, with 7 bases of the junction left unmatched. The CDR3 length is 16 residues. Germline V gene lookup returns CDR1 MNHEY and CDR2 SMNVEV (reference sequence). CDR3 nucleotide sequence: TGTGCCAGCAGAGACGGACAGGGAGTTAGCAATCAGCCCCAGCATTTT. Translation gives CASRDGQGVSNQPQHF.

This rearrangement joins TRBV30 to TRBJ2-5; no clear D. Matching the DNA end better, TRBJ2-7 makes the J call doubtful. Germline CDR1 GTSNPN, CDR2 SVGIG (reference sequence). The CDR3 runs 12 residues. The CDR3 region is CAWSVLSYEQYF. The CDR3 DNA is TGTGCCTGGAGTGTTTTATCCTACGAGCAGTACTTC.

V and J are TRBV9 and TRBJ1-5; 7 bases are a match to TRBD1. Germline CDR1 SGDLS, CDR2 YYNGEE. This CDR3 has 14 residues. J lost 6 bases, V lost 3 bases, and 6 bases had no gene match. CDR3 coding DNA: TGTGCCAGCAGCGGAGCAGGGGGTCCTCAGCCCCAGCATTTT. This sequence encodes CASSGAGGPQPQHF. The whole variable domain, filled in from reference TRBV9 and TRBJ1-5, reads DSGVTQTPKHLITATGQRVTLRCSPRSGDLSVYWYQQSLDQGLQFLIQYYNGEERAKGNILERFSAQQFPDLHSELNLSSLELGDSALYFCASSGAGGPQPQHFGDGTRLSIL.